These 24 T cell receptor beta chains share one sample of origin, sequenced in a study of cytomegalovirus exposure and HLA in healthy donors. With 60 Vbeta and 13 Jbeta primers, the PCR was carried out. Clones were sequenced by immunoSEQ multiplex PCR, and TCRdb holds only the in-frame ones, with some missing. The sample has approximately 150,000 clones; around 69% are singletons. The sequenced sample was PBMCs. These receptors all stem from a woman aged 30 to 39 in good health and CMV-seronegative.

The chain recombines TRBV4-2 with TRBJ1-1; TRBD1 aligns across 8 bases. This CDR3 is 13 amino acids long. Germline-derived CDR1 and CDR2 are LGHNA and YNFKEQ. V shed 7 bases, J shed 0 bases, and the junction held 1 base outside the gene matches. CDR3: CASTDRVNTEAFF. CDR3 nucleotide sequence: TGTGCCAGCACGGACAGGGTGAACACTGAAGCTTTCTTT.

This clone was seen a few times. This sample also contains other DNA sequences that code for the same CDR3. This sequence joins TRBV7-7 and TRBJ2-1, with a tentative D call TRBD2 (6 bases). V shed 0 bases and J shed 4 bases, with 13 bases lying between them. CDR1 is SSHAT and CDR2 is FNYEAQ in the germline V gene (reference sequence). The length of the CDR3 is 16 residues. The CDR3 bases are TGTGCCAGCAGCTTAGCGGGGCGGGGAAATTACAATGAGCAGTTCTTC. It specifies CASSLAGRGNYNEQFF.

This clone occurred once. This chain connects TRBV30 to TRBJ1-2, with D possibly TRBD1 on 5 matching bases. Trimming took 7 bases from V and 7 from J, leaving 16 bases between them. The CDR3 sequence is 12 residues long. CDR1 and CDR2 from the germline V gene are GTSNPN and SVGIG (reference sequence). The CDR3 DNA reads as TGTGCCTCCCTCCGGGGGTTTCGTGGCTACACCTTC. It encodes CASLRGFRGYTF. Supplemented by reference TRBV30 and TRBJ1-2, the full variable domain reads SQTIHQWPATLVQPVGSPLSLECTVEGTSNPNLYWYRQAAGRGLQLLFYSVGIGQISSEVPQNLSASRPQDRQFILSSKKLLLSDSGFYLCASLRGFRGYTFGSGTRLTVV.

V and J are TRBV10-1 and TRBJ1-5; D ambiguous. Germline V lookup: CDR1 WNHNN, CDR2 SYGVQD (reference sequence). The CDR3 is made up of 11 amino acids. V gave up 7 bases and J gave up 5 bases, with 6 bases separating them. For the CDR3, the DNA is TGCGCCAGCACTTTCGATCAGCCCCAGCATTTT. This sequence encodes CASTFDQPQHF.

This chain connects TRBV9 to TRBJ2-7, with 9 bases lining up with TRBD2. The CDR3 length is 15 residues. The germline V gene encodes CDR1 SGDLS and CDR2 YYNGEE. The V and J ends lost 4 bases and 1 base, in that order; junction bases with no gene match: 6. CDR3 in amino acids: CASSSGLAISYEQYF. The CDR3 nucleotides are TGTGCCAGCAGCAGCGGACTAGCGATTTCCTACGAGCAGTACTTC.

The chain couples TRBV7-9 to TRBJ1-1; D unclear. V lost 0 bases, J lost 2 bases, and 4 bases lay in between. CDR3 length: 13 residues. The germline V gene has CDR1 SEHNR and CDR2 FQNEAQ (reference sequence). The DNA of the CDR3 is TGTGCCAGCAGCTTAGCCCCAAACACTGAAGCTTTCTTT. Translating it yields CASSLAPNTEAFF.

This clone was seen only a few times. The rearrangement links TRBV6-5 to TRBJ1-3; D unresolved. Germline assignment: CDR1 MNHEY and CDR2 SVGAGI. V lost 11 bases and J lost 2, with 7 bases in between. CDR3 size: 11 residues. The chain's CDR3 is CASATGNTIYF. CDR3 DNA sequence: TGTGCCTCAGCGACTGGAAACACCATATATTTT.

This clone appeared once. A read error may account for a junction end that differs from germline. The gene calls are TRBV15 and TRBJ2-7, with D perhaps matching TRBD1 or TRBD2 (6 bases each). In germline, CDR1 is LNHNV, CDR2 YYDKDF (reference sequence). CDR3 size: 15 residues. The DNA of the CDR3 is TGTGCCACCAGCCGAGAGGGGGACGGGAGCGACGAGCAGTACTTC. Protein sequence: CATSREGDGSDEQYF.

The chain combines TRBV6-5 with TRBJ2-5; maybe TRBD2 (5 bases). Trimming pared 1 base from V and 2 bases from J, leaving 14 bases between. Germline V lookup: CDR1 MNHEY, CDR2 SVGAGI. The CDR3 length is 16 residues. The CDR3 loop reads CASSYYPSGSQETQYF. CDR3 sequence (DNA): TGTGCCAGCAGTTACTACCCCAGCGGATCACAAGAGACCCAGTACTTC.

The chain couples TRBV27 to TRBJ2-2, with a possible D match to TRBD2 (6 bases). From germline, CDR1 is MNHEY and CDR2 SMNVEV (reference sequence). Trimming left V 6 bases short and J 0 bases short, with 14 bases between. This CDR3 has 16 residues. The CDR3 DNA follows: TGTGCCAGCAGGGGCGGCGGGGCTACGAACACCGGGGAGCTGTTTTTT. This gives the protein CASRGGGATNTGELFF.

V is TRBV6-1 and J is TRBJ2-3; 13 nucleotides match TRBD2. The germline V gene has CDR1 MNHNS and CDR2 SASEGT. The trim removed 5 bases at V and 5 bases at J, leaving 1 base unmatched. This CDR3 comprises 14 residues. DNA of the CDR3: TGTGCCAGCAGTAGACTAGCGGGAGGAGATACGCAGTATTTT. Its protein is CASSRLAGGDTQYF.

The CDR3 reads CASSLYPPRQGYNSPLHF. The CDR3 DNA reads TGTGCCAGCAGTTTATACCCCCCCCGGCAGGGATATAATTCACCCCTCCACTTT. V is TRBV27 and J is TRBJ1-6; maybe TRBD1 (5 bases). The CDR3 totals 18 residues. V was shortened by 1 base and J by 4 bases, with 17 bases between the two germline ends. The germline CDR1 and CDR2 sequences are MNHEY and SMNVEV (reference sequence).

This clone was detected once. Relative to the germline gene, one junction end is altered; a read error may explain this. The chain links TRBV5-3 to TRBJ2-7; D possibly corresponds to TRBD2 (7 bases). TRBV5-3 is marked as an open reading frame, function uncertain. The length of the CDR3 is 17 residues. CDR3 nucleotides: TGTGCCGCCGGGTGGGGGCTCCTCGGGAGGCGAACCTACGAGCAGTCCTTC. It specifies CAAGWGLLGRRTYEQSF.

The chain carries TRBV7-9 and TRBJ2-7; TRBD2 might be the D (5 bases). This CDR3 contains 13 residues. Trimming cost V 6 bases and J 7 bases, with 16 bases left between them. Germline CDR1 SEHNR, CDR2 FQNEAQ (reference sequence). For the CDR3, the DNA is TGTGCCAGCAGATCGGGGATCCTGGGAGAGCAGTACTTC. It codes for CASRSGILGEQYF.

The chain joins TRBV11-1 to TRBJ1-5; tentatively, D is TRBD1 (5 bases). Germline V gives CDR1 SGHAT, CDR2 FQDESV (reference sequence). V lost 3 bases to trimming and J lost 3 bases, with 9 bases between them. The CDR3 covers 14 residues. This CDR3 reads CASSLAGDNQPQHF. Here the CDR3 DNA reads TGTGCCAGCAGCTTGGCGGGGGACAATCAGCCCCAGCATTTT.

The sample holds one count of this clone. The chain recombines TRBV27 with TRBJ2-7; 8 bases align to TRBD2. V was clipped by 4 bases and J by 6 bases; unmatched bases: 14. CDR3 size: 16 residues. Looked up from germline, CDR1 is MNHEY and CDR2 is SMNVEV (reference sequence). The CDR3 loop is CASSSRWSGRISEQYF. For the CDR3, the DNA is TGTGCCAGCAGTTCCCGGTGGAGCGGGAGAATATCCGAGCAGTACTTC.

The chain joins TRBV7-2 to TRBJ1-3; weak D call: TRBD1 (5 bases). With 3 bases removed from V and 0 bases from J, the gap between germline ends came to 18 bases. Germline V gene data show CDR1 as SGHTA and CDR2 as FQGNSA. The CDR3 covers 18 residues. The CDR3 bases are TGTGCCAGCAGCTTGTCGGGACTCCGGTTTGACTCTGGAAACACCATATATTTT. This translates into CASSLSGLRFDSGNTIYF.

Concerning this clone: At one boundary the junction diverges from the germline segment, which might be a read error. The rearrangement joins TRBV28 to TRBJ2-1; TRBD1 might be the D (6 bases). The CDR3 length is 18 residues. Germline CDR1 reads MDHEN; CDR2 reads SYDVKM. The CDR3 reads CASSSDRLKISSYNEQLF. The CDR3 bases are TGTGCCAGCAGTTCAGACAGGTTAAAGATCAGCTCCTACAATGAGCAGCTCTTC.

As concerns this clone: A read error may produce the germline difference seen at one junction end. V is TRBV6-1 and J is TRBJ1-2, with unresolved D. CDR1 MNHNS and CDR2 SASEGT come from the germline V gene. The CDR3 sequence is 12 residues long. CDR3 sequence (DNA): TGTGCCAGCAGTGAATACCCTACAGCTTCGGCCTTC. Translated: CASSEYPTASAF.

CDR3 residues: CASAVSLAGALSYEQYF. The CDR3 coding sequence is TGTGCCAGCGCCGTTTCACTAGCGGGGGCCCTCTCCTACGAGCAGTACTTC. V and J are TRBV18 and TRBJ2-7, with 11 bases aligning to TRBD2. Unmatched junction bases numbered 12, after V lost 8 bases and J lost 0 bases. Germline V gene lookup returns CDR1 KGHSH and CDR2 LQKENI. The CDR3 extends over 17 amino acids.

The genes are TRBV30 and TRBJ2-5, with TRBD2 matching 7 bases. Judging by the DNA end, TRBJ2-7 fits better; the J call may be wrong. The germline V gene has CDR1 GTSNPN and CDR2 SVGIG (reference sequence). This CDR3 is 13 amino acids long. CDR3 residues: CAWTLPSGYEQYF. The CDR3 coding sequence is TGTGCCTGGACGTTGCCTAGCGGTTACGAGCAGTACTTC.

DNA of the CDR3: TGTGCCAGCAGTGGGATAGGACAGAAAACAGATACGCAGTATTTT. It translates to CASSGIGQKTDTQYF. The rearrangement links TRBV2 to TRBJ2-3; maybe TRBD1 (6 bases). The CDR3 extends over 15 amino acids. Deletions cut 4 bases from V and 3 bases from J, with 14 bases between. The germline gives CDR1 SNHLY, CDR2 FYNNEI.

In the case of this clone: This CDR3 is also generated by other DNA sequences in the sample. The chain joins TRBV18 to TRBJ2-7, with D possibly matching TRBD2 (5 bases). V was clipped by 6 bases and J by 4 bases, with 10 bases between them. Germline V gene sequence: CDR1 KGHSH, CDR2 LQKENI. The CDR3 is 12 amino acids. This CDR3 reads CASSPRGYEQYF. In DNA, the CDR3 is TGTGCCAGCTCCCCCCGGGGATACGAGCAGTACTTC. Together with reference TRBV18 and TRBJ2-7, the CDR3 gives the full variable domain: NAGVMQNPRHLVRRRGQEARLRCSPMKGHSHVYWYRQLPEEGLKFMVYLQKENIIDESGMPKERFSAEFPKEGPSILRIQQVVRGDSAAYFCASSPRGYEQYFGPGTRLTVT.

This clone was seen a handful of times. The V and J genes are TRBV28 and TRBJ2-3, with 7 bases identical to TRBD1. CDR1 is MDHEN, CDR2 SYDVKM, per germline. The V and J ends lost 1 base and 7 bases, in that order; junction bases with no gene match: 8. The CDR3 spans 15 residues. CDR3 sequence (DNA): TGTGCCAGCAGTTTATTTAGGCAGGGGGTTTATACGCAGTATTTT. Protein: CASSLFRQGVYTQYF.